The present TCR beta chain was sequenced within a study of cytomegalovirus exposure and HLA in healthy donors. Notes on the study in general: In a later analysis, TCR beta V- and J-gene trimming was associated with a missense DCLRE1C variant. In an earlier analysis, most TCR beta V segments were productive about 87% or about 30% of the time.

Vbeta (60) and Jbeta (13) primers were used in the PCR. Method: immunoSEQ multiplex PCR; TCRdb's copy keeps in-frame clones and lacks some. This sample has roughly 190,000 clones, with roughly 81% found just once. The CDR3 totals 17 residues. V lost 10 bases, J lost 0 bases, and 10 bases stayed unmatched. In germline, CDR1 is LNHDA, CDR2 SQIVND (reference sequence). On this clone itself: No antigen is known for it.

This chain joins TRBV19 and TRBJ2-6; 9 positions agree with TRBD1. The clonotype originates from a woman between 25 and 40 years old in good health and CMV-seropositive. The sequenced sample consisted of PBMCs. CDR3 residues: CATSLGQGRSGANVLTF. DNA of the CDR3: TGTGCCACCTCTCTGGGACAGGGTCGCTCTGGGGCCAACGTCCTGACTTTC. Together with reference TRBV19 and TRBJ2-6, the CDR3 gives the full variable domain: DGGITQSPKYLFRKEGQNVTLSCEQNLNHDAMYWYRQDPGQGLRLIYYSQIVNDFQKGDIAEGYSVSREKKESFPLTVTSAQKNPTAFYLCATSLGQGRSGANVLTFGAGSRLTVL.